This T cell receptor beta chain was retrieved from a study of blood T cell repertoires in COVID-19. Study overall: T cells, B-cell-depleted T cells, or PBMCs provided the cDNA or gDNA that served as material.

Recruitment covered roughly 24 US areas and drew participants whose ages spanned roughly 18 to 90 years. For recovered donors of Cohort 3, there were two negative PCRs, clearance, or symptom resolution. There are a few counts of this clone. This CDR3 spans 14 amino acids. Trimming took 4 bases from V and 0 from J, leaving 9 bases between them. The germline V gene encodes CDR1 SGHDN and CDR2 FVKESK. Study processing details: Reference gene primer amplification gave estimated nucleated cell counts. The table came from immunoSEQ multiplex PCR; TCRdb's copy has only in-frame clones and leaves some out. The V and J calls and clone size are taken from that table; D and trimming were inferred from the DNA. The sample lists 350,000 or so clones; roughly 84% were seen once.

The sample was PBMCs or T cells enriched from blood (not recorded which). V usage is TRBV14 and J usage is TRBJ1-1; D is undetermined. This sequence originates from a woman younger than 45 who had recovered from COVID-19. CDR3 sequence reads: CASSPGDMNTEAFF. For the CDR3, the DNA is TGTGCCAGCAGCCCCGGTGACATGAACACTGAAGCTTTCTTT.